This T cell receptor beta chain came from a study of response to subunit inactivated influenza vaccine (dated by TCRdb to 2016 to 2019). Background on the whole study: Deep quantitative T cell receptor repertoire profiling was used in the study to track responses to a trivalent subunit inactivated influenza vaccine. Results and caveats for the whole study, not just this receptor: According to the authors, only a limited number of new T cells may be recruited by each seasonal influenza vaccination.

Per the germline V gene, MDHEN is the CDR1 and SYDVKM is the CDR2. The germline V and J ends show losses of 6 bases and 8 bases respectively, and no gene match explains 20 bases of the junction. The CDR3 contains 18 residues, cysteine and phenylalanine counted. Here the CDR3 DNA is all that survives: 54 bases in frame from base 1. Library preparation used RT-PCR. These reads were obtained on an Illumina HiSeq 2500. In-frame beta chains were kept once TCRdb had trimmed the public reads at Q25 with fastp and called clones with MiXCR. Rows merge per CDR3 protein into single entries with the most common DNA and genes. The table for this sample lists about 780,000 distinct CDR3 sequences; around a sixth of them were counted only once. The ten largest account for around 9.9% of the sample. There are a few counts of this clonotype. What antigen it recognizes has not been identified. No base-level quality is on record; no much larger clone is a single base apart.

The TCR was taken from a man in his fifties who received an inactivated influenza vaccine. Donor details come from another sample of the same person, matched by shared clones. This material consisted of PBMCs from blood, taken roughly 5 days after vaccination. The chain couples TRBV28 to TRBJ2-4; 9 of the junction bases match TRBD1. In nucleotides, the sequence is TGTGCCAGCAGGCCCCGGGACAGGGAGATTAACAGGGTTTACATTCAGTACTTC. It is translated as CASRPRDREINRVYIQYF. The variable domain in full, with residues beyond the CDR3 obtained from the reference TRBV28 and TRBJ2-4 genes, is DVKVTQSSRYLVKRTGEKVFLECVQDMDHENMFWYRQDPGLGLRLIYFSYDVKMKEKGDIPEGYSVSREKKERFSLILESASTNQTSMYLCASRPRDREINRVYIQYFGAGTRLSVL.